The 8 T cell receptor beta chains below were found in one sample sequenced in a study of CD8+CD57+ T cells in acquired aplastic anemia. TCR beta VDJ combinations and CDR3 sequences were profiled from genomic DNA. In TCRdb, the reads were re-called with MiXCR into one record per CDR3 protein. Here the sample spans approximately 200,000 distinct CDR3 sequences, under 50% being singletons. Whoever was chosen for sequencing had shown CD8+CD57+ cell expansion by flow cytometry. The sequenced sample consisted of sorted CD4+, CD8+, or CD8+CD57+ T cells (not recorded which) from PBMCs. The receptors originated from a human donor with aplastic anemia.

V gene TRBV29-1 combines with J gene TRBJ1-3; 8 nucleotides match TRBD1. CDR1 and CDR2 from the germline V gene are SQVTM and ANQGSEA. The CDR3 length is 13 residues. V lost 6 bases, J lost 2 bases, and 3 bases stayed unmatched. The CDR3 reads CSVEDRAGNTIYF. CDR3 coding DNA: TGCAGCGTAGAGGACAGGGCTGGAAACACCATATATTTT.

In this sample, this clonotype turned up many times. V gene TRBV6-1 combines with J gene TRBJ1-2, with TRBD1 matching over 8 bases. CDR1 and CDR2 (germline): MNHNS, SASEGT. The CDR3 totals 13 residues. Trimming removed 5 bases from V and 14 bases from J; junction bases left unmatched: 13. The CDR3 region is CASSISDRALSTF. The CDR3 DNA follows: TGTGCCAGCAGTATCTCGGACAGGGCCCTATCGACCTTC.

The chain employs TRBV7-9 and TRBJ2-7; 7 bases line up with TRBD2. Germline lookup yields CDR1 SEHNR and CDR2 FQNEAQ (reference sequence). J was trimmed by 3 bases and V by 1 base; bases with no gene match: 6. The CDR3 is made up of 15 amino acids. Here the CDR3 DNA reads TGTGCCAGCAGCTTAGGGAGCGGGGATGGCTACGAGCAGTACTTC. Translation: CASSLGSGDGYEQYF.

The DNA for the CDR3 is TGTGCCATCAGTGCGACATCTATGAACACTGAAGCTTTCTTT. Translated: CAISATSMNTEAFF. The V and J genes are TRBV10-3 and TRBJ1-1; D is unresolved. V lost 4 bases, J lost 0 bases, and 9 bases lay in between. Germline-derived CDR1 and CDR2 are ENHRY and SYGVKD. There are 14 residues in the CDR3.

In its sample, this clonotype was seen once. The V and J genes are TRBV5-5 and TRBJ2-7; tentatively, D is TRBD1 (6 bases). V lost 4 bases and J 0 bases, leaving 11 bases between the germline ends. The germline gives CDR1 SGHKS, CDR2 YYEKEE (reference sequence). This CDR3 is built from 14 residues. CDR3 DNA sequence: TGTGCCAGCAGCAGGACAGCGAGCTCCTACGAGCAGTACTTC. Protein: CASSRTASSYEQYF.

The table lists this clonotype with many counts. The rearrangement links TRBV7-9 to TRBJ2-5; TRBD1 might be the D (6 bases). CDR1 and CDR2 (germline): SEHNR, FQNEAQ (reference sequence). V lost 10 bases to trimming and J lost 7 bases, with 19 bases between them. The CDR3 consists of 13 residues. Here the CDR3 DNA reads TGTGCCACCAGGAAGGGGGACAAGATGACCCAGTACTTC. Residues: CATRKGDKMTQYF.

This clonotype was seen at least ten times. The CDR3 DNA is TGTGCCAGCAGTTTAGCCGACAGTTATCAGCCCCAGCATTTT. Protein product: CASSLADSYQPQHF. The genes are TRBV12-3 or TRBV12-4 and TRBJ1-5, with a possible D match to TRBD1 (5 bases). The CDR3 is made up of 14 amino acids. Deletions cut 0 bases from V and 5 bases from J, with 8 bases between.

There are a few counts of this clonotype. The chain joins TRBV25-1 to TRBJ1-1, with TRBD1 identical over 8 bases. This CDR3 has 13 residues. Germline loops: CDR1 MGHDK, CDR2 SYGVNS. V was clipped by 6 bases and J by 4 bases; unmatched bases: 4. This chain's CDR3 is CASRQGDGTEAFF. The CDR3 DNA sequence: TGTGCCAGCAGACAGGGGGACGGCACTGAAGCTTTCTTT.